This TCR beta chain comes out of a study of OX40 agonist ivuxolimab in advanced cancers. Profiling relied on immunoSEQ multiplex PCR, and the TCRdb table lists in-frame clones only, not all of them. This sample has about 15,000 clones, with about 86% found just once. CDR3 length equals 15 residues. Germline assignment: CDR1 SGHRS and CDR2 YFSETQ. After removal of 4 bases from V and 6 bases from J, the junction contained 9 bases not matched to a gene. Specimen: CD4+ or CD8+ T cells sorted from blood, collected in a trial of the OX40 agonist ivuxolimab. The J gene is TRBJ2-5, the V gene TRBV5-1; TRBD2 agrees at 10 bases. This sequence originates from an adult with an advanced solid tumor such as melanoma, head and neck, liver or kidney cancer. The CDR3 loop reads CASSASGTSVKTQYF. The CDR3 bases are TGCGCCAGCAGCGCCTCCGGGACTAGCGTAAAGACCCAGTACTTC.